This T cell receptor beta chain was retrieved from a study of cytotoxic CD8 clonotypes in ibrutinib-treated CLL. Study details: Enrolment comprised about 10 relapsed/refractory and about 14 treatment-naive patients; around 18 were IGHV unmutated.

Deep sequencing aimed at 1 in 200,000 to 1 in 1 million T cells' resolution. The data were produced by immunoSEQ multiplex PCR, yet TCRdb's version contains in-frame clones alone and is incomplete. The sample consists of 250,000 to 350,000 clones, roughly four fifths of them appearing once. Trimming took 3 bases from V and 7 from J; bases not matched to a gene: 4. This CDR3 has 15 residues. Looked up from germline, CDR1 is LNHDA and CDR2 is SQIVND (reference sequence). The sequence was obtained from a human donor with chronic lymphocytic leukemia. The sample consisted of PBMCs, taken at disease progression, from a patient treated with ibrutinib. The genes are TRBV19 and TRBJ1-4; 11 bases are shared with TRBD1. DNA of the CDR3: TGTGCCAGTAGTATTTTGGGACAGGGGGGTGAAAAACTGTTTTTT. It specifies CASSILGQGGEKLFF.